The clone carrying this T cell receptor (beta chain) has at least ten counts. The data derive from a study of T cells in Graves' hyperthyroidism and ophthalmopathy. Researchers took RNA transcripts and amplified the TCR beta CDR3 regions from them. Initially, a first-round RT-PCR of the TCR CDR3 employed the HTBI primer set. TCRdb ran MiXCR on the multiplex PCR reads and lists one entry per CDR3 protein. The table includes 280,000 or so distinct CDR3 sequences, 25% to 30% detected once. Germline CDR1 and CDR2: MNHEY and SVGAGI. This CDR3 contains 17 residues. V lost 4 bases and J lost 1; bases outside the gene matches: 12.

The chain combines TRBV6-5 with TRBJ1-1; 7 positions agree with TRBD1. Sequenced sample: blood. The receptor's source is a middle-aged man with Graves' hyperthyroidism that later progressed to Graves' ophthalmopathy. The CDR3 DNA reads as TGTGCCAGCAGTTCCGCTTGGAGGGGGCCTTCGAACACTGAAGCTTTCTTT. Translation: CASSSAWRGPSNTEAFF.